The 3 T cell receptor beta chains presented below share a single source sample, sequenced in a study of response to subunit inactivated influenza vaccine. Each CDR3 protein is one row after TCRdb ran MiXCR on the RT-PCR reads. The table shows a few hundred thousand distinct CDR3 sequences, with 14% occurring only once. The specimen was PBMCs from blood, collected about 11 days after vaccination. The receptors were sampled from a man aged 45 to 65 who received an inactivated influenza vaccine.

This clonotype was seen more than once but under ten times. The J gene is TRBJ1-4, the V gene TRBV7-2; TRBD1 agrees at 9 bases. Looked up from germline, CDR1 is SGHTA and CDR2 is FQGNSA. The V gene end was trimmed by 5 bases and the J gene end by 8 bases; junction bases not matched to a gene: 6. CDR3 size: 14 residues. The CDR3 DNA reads TGTGCCAGCAGCCCGGACAGGGGTGAAGAAAAACTGTTTTTT. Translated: CASSPDRGEEKLFF.

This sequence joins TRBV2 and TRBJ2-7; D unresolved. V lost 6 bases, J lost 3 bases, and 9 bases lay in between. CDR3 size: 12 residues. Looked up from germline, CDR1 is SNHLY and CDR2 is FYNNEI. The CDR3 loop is CASRQTFYEQYF. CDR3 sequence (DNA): TGTGCCAGCAGACAGACGTTCTACGAGCAGTACTTC.

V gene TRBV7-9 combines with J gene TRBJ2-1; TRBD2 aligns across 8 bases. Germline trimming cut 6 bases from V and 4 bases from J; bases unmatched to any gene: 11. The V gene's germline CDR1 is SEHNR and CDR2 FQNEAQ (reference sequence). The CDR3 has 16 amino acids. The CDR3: CASRQPGTRGYNEQFF. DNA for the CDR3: TGTGCCAGCAGGCAACCGGGGACTAGGGGGTACAATGAGCAGTTCTTC.